A selection of T cell receptor beta chains follows, all from one sample in a study of shared clonotypes between healthy human individuals. Some clones are missing from TCRdb's copy, which holds only in-frame ones; the method was immunoSEQ multiplex PCR. The sample carries 2 million to 2.5 million clones, roughly 96% recorded once. Material for sequencing was naive CD4+ T cells sorted from blood. These receptors were collected from a man between 18 and 35 years old in good health. Both conserved end residues are part of each CDR3. D genes are given only for firm matches. Size tells how often a clone was seen (once, few, many) or the class of an expanded clone, and some rows leave it out.

.,TRBJ1-1,TRBV2,.,TGTGCCAGCGCAGTGAACACTGAAGCTTTCTTT,CASAVNTEAFF
.,TRBJ2-2,TRBV5-5,.,TGTGCCAGCAGCAGAGGACCCGACAACGGGGAGCTGTTTTTT,CASSRGPDNGELFF
TRBD2,TRBJ2-1,TRBV5-5,.,TGTGCCAGCAGCTTAGGTAGCGGGGTGTACAATGAGCAGTTCTTC,CASSLGSGVYNEQFF
TRBD1,TRBJ1-6,TRBV10-3,.,TGTGCCATCAGTGCGGAGACAGGGTCCTTCGACACCCTCCACTTT,CAISAETGSFDTLHF
.,TRBJ2-3,TRBV9,.,TGTGCCAGCAGCCCACCTACAGATACGCAGTATTTT,CASSPPTDTQYF
.,TRBJ1-2,TRBV6-5,.,TGTGCCAGCAGTTTAGGGTCGAACTATGGCTACACCTTC,CASSLGSNYGYTF
.,TRBJ2-7,TRBV5-1,.,TGCGCCAGCAGCAAGAGCTACGAGCAGTACTTC,CASSKSYEQYF
.,TRBJ2-7,TRBV28,few,TGTGCCAGCAGTTCCCCCGGTGAGAGGAGCTCCTACGAGCAGTACTTC,CASSSPGERSSYEQYF
.,TRBJ2-5,TRBV7-8,.,TGTGCCAGCAGCTTCGGCGAGTGGGAGACCCAGTACTTC,CASSFGEWETQYF
.,TRBJ2-3,TRBV7-9,.,TGTGCCAGCAGCCGCCTTCAAGGGGGAGATACGCAGTATTTT,CASSRLQGGDTQYF
.,TRBJ1-5,TRBV2,.,TGTGCCAGCAGCGGACAAATTAGCAATCAGCCCCAGCATTTT,CASSGQISNQPQHF
TRBD1,TRBJ1-4,TRBV2,.,TGTGCCAGCAGTGGTGACAGGGCCCTTGCAACTAATGAAAAACTGTTTTTT,CASSGDRALATNEKLFF
.,TRBJ2-3,TRBV30,once,TGTGCCTCGGCACAGGGTTGGACAGATACGCAGTATTTT,CASAQGWTDTQYF
.,TRBJ1-2,TRBV2,.,TGTGCCAGCAGTGTTGGAGGAAGCTATGGCTACACCTTC,CASSVGGSYGYTF
TRBD2,TRBJ2-3,TRBV7-8,.,TGTGCCAGCAGCTTAGGTCTTCTAGCGGGAGAGGCAGATACGCAGTATTTT,CASSLGLLAGEADTQYF
TRBD2,TRBJ2-7,TRBV5-5,once,TGTGCCAGCAGCTTGGGGACTAGCGGGGTCTACGAGCAGTACTTC,CASSLGTSGVYEQYF
TRBD1,TRBJ1-5,TRBV5-1,.,TGCGCCAGCAGCCGCGAAGCCGACCCATCAGGGGGGCAGGGGAGCCCCGATAGCAATCAGCCCCAGCATTTT,CASSREADPSGGQGSPDSNQPQHF
TRBD1,TRBJ2-7,TRBV6-6,.,TGTGCCAGCAGTTCCAGGACAGGGGGCGACGAGCAGTACTTC,CASSSRTGGDEQYF
.,TRBJ1-2,TRBV12-2,.,TGTGCAAGTCGCTCCCCAGGGGCCTATGGCTACACCTTC,CASRSPGAYGYTF
TRBD2,TRBJ2-7,TRBV9,.,TGTGCCAGCAGCCCACCGCTTTCTAGCGGGAGGGACCACGAGCAGTACTTC,CASSPPLSSGRDHEQYF
.,TRBJ1-1,TRBV6-5,.,TGTGCCAGCAGTAACGGACAATTGAACACTGAAGCTTTCTTT,CASSNGQLNTEAFF
.,TRBJ2-4,TRBV4-1,.,TGCGCCAGCAGCCAAGAAGGATCTGGGACTTCCTTAAACCTAGCCAAAAACATTCAGTACTTC,CASSQEGSGTSLNLAKNIQYF
.,TRBJ2-1,TRBV7-9,.,TGTGCCAGCAGCCTCGAGGGGCTGCAGTTCTTC,CASSLEGLQFF
TRBD1,TRBJ1-2,TRBV7-2,.,TGTGCCAGCAGCGGACGGACAGGAGCTAACTATGGCTACACCTTC,CASSGRTGANYGYTF
.,TRBJ1-5,TRBV4-1,once,TGCGCCAGCAGCCAAACTCCCTCCATTGGTACGGATCAGCCCCAGCATTTT,CASSQTPSIGTDQPQHF
.,TRBJ2-3,TRBV25-1,.,TGTGCCAGCAGTGAACCGGCGGGTAGTACAGATACGCAGTATTTT,CASSEPAGSTDTQYF
.,TRBJ2-2,TRBV6-5,.,TGTGCCAGCATCAACAGGGATACCGGGGAGCTGTTTTTT,CASINRDTGELFF
.,TRBJ2-1,TRBV5-4,.,TGTGCCAGCAGCCCCCCCCCACAGCTCTCCTACAATGAGCAGTTCTTC,CASSPPPQLSYNEQFF
.,TRBJ1-2,TRBV6-1,.,TGTGCCAGCAGTGGCGTGGGGGGCTACACCTTC,CASSGVGGYTF
.,TRBJ2-5,TRBV6-6,.,TGTGCCAGCAGAAGAGGGGGGGTCGGAGAGACCCAGTACTTC,CASRRGGVGETQYF
TRBD1,TRBJ2-2,TRBV4-1,.,TGCGCCAGCAGCCAAGATATGGGGACAGTGAACACCGGGGAGCTGTTTTTT,CASSQDMGTVNTGELFF
.,TRBJ2-2,TRBV10-3,.,TGTGCCATCAGTGAGTGGACTTCCGGGGAGCTGTTTTTT,CAISEWTSGELFF
TRBD2,TRBJ2-7,TRBV2,.,TGTGCCAGCAGTTTACTAGCGGGGGACGGCGAGCAGTACTTC,CASSLLAGDGEQYF
TRBD2,TRBJ2-1,TRBV5-1,.,TGCGCCAGCAGCCTGACTAGCGGGAGCGTTTTTATCTTCTTC,CASSLTSGSVFIFF
.,TRBJ1-2,TRBV30,few,TGTGCCTGGAGTGGGGCCAGCTCCGCGACTAACTATGGCTACACCTTC,CAWSGASSATNYGYTF
.,TRBJ2-7,TRBV10-3,.,TGTGCCATCAGTGAGCGCAGCCCCTACGAGCAGTACTTC,CAISERSPYEQYF
.,TRBJ1-1,TRBV6-1,.,TGTGCCAGCACCCTTCTGGGAGGGTTGGACACTGAAGCTTTCTTT,CASTLLGGLDTEAFF
.,TRBJ1-2,TRBV7-8,.,TGTGCCAGCAGCTCTGCTAGGGTCGACTATGGCTACACCTTC,CASSSARVDYGYTF
TRBD1,TRBJ2-5,TRBV29-1,once,TGCAGCGCCCTAAGGGGACAGGGGACTGAGACCCAGTACTTC,CSALRGQGTETQYF
.,TRBJ2-5,TRBV2,once,TGTGCCAGCAAGAACATGGAAGAGACCCAGTACTTC,CASKNMEETQYF
TRBD2,TRBJ2-5,TRBV5-1,few,TGCGCCAGCAGCCCCAGACCTAGCGGGCCTCAAGAGACCCAGTACTTC,CASSPRPSGPQETQYF
.,TRBJ2-7,TRBV6-5,.,TGTGCCAGCAGTTACTCTTCTGGCAGGGGTGGATACGAGCAGTACTTC,CASSYSSGRGGYEQYF
.,TRBJ2-2,TRBV5-1,once,TGCGCCAGCAATGAAGGACATTTCACCGGGGAGCTGTTTTTT,CASNEGHFTGELFF
TRBD1,TRBJ1-5,TRBV6-6,once,TGTGCCAGCAGTCCAACGGACAGGGGACGCAATCAGCCCCAGCATTTT,CASSPTDRGRNQPQHF
.,TRBJ2-7,TRBV6-5,once,TGTGCCAGCAGTTATCTGGGGGCCGCACCCGCCTACGAGCAGTACTTC,CASSYLGAAPAYEQYF
TRBD1,TRBJ1-2,TRBV19,.,TGTGCCAGTAGTCCACAGGGGGCACGAGGCTACACCTTC,CASSPQGARGYTF
TRBD1,TRBJ2-7,TRBV9,.,TGTGCCAGCAGCGTAGACGGGACAGGCTGGGGTGGGGAGCAGTACTTC,CASSVDGTGWGGEQYF